Included here is one T cell receptor beta chain sequence, with context. The data were taken from a study of T-cell reconstitution after alpha-beta-depleted transplantation in children. Germline V lookup: CDR1 SGHRS, CDR2 YFSETQ. This CDR3 has 16 amino acids. V lost 0 bases, J lost 0 bases, and 9 bases lay in between. Library preparation (for TCRbeta) was performed with unique molecular identifiers. TCRdb re-analysed the PCR reads in MiXCR, keeping a single row per CDR3 protein. Seen here are a few hundred thousand distinct CDR3 sequences, around 9.7% observed once, and the top ten hold 5% to 6%. This receptor was taken from a human donor who donated a stem cell graft to a child with SCID. Sample: PBMCs from the stem cell graft donor, taken from the stem cell graft. V gene TRBV5-1 combines with J gene TRBJ2-2, with D possibly TRBD2 on 6 matching bases. The CDR3 DNA is TGCGCCAGCAGCTTGGAGTCTAGCGCGAACACCGGGGAGCTGTTTTTT. Translation gives CASSLESSANTGELFF.